One and the same sample provided the 24 T cell receptor beta chains below, sequenced in a study of blood T cell repertoires in COVID-19. Some clones are missing from TCRdb's copy, which holds only in-frame ones; the method was immunoSEQ multiplex PCR. Of 95,000 to 150,000 clones listed, 70% to 85% are singletons. Sequenced: peripheral blood. All receptors come from a woman in her seventies with acute or convalescent COVID-19.

The chain is built from TRBV5-4 and TRBJ2-5; TRBD2 matches at 13 bases. This CDR3 region has 15 residues. V dropped 4 bases and J dropped 5; count of bases not matched to a gene: 5. In germline, CDR1 is SGHNT, CDR2 YYREEE (reference sequence). The CDR3 is CASSPGLAGLETQYF. In DNA, the CDR3 is TGTGCCAGCAGCCCGGGACTAGCGGGGCTGGAGACCCAGTACTTC.

The chain is built from TRBV6-5 and TRBJ1-5; TRBD1 is a possible D gene (5 bases). Germline assignment: CDR1 MNHEY and CDR2 SVGAGI. CDR3 size: 14 residues. The V end lost 6 bases, the J end lost 3 bases, and 12 bases lay between the germline ends. This chain's CDR3 is CASSGTGDNQPQHF. In DNA form, the CDR3 reads TGTGCCAGCAGCGGTACAGGTGACAATCAGCCCCAGCATTTT.

This clone appeared once. The chain couples TRBV6-5 to TRBJ2-7; D perhaps matches TRBD2 (5 bases). Looked up from germline, CDR1 is MNHEY and CDR2 is SVGAGI. Trimming removed 4 bases from V and 0 bases from J, with 10 bases in between. The CDR3 totals 14 residues. CDR3 loop: CASSWTSSSYEQYV. The CDR3 nucleotides are TGTGCCAGCAGTTGGACTTCCAGCTCCTACGAGCAGTACGTC.

This clone was observed once. The chain couples TRBV4-2 to TRBJ1-2; 7 bases match TRBD1. The CDR3 is 15 residues long. Germline V gene lookup returns CDR1 LGHNA and CDR2 YNFKEQ. The V segment lost 4 bases and the J segment 0 bases; nucleotides outside the gene matches: 5. CDR3 residues: CASSPDREANYGYTF. CDR3 DNA: TGTGCCAGCAGCCCCGACAGGGAAGCTAACTATGGCTACACCTTC.

The chain carries TRBV7-9 and TRBJ1-1; D gene ambiguous. This CDR3 has 12 amino acids. Germline V gives CDR1 SEHNR, CDR2 FQNEAQ (reference sequence). The V end was cut by 3 bases, the J end by 11 bases, with 13 bases between. The CDR3 loop is CASSFRGVGAFF. The CDR3 coding sequence is TGTGCCAGCAGCTTTCGGGGAGTGGGTGCTTTCTTT.

The chain is built from TRBV3-1 (or the pseudogene TRBV3-2) and TRBJ1-1; D not resolved. V was clipped by 4 bases and J by 6 bases, with 6 bases between them. Germline-derived CDR1 and CDR2 are LGHDT and YNNKEL (reference sequence). CDR3 length: 11 amino acids. The CDR3 is CASSRASEAFF. Written as DNA, the CDR3 is TGTGCCAGCAGCCGGGCATCTGAAGCTTTCTTT.

V is TRBV6-5 and J is TRBJ2-6; perhaps TRBD1 as D (6 bases). Germline V lookup: CDR1 MNHEY, CDR2 SVGAGI. V was cut by 8 bases and J by 2 bases, with 7 bases left in between. The CDR3 extends over 13 amino acids. The CDR3: CASHRAGANVLTF. CDR3 DNA sequence: TGTGCCAGCCACAGGGCTGGGGCCAACGTCCTGACTTTC.

The chain has TRBV2 and TRBJ2-5, with 8 bases matching TRBD2. Germline trimming cut 4 bases from V and 5 bases from J; bases unmatched to any gene: 9. The CDR3 spans 15 residues. Germline V lookup: CDR1 SNHLY, CDR2 FYNNEI. CDR3 protein: CASSALGLVVETQYF. As DNA, the CDR3 is TGTGCCAGCAGTGCTTTGGGACTAGTTGTGGAGACCCAGTACTTC.

The V and J genes are TRBV19 and TRBJ1-2; the D gene is possibly TRBD1 (6 bases). The CDR3 contains 14 residues. Trimming took 3 bases from V and 0 from J, leaving 8 bases between them. Germline V gives CDR1 LNHDA, CDR2 SQIVND (reference sequence). CDR3 loop: CASSINRANYGYTF. DNA for the CDR3: TGTGCCAGTAGTATCAACAGGGCTAACTATGGCTACACCTTC.

This clone came up a few times. The rearrangement links TRBV5-1 to TRBJ1-3, with a possible D match to TRBD1 (6 bases). Looked up from germline, CDR1 is SGHRS and CDR2 is YFSETQ. V lost 0 bases, J lost 0 bases, and 13 bases lay in between. The CDR3 length is 17 residues. This chain's CDR3 is CASSLGTAVFSGNTIYF. The CDR3 DNA is TGCGCCAGCAGCTTGGGGACAGCCGTCTTCTCTGGAAACACCATATATTTT.

As for this clone: Within the sample, other DNA sequences also encode this same CDR3. This chain uses TRBV7-8 with TRBJ1-1; D remains ambiguous. Germline V CDR1 and CDR2: SGHVS, FQNEAQ. CDR3 length: 13 residues. The germline V and J ends were trimmed by 3 bases and 1 base, with 6 bases remaining between them. The CDR3 DNA is TGTGCCAGCAGCTTGGGCAGGAACACTGAAGCTTTCTTT. It encodes CASSLGRNTEAFF.

The chain links TRBV5-4 to TRBJ2-5; D may be TRBD1 (5 bases). Looked up from germline, CDR1 is SGHNT and CDR2 is YYREEE (reference sequence). The V end lost 3 bases, the J end lost 2 bases, and 14 bases lay between the germline ends. The CDR3 sequence is 15 residues long. The CDR3 protein is CASSSGGALQETQYF. For the CDR3, the DNA is TGTGCCAGCAGCTCAGGTGGGGCTCTTCAAGAGACCCAGTACTTC.

This sequence joins TRBV19 and TRBJ1-5, with D perhaps TRBD1 (5 bases). Trimming removed 5 bases from V and 3 bases from J, with 17 bases in between. Germline assignment: CDR1 LNHDA and CDR2 SQIVND (reference sequence). The CDR3 has 16 amino acids. The DNA for the CDR3 is TGTGCCAGTAGTGCCTCGGAGGGGCCCTACAATCAGCCCCAGCATTTT. This translates into CASSASEGPYNQPQHF.

The chain is built from TRBV9 and TRBJ2-1; 12 bases map to TRBD2. Germline CDR1 SGDLS, CDR2 YYNGEE. There are 15 residues in the CDR3. The J segment lost 7 bases and the V segment lost 4 bases, leaving 6 bases of the junction unmatched. CDR3 DNA: TGTGCCAGCAGCCCAAATGGACTAGCGGGGAATGAGCAGTTCTTC. Encoded protein: CASSPNGLAGNEQFF.

The chain recombines TRBV5-6 with TRBJ1-3; tentatively, D is TRBD1 (5 bases). The V end was cut by 1 base, the J end by 4 bases, with 9 bases between. Germline CDR1 and CDR2: SGHDT and YYEEEE. The CDR3 has 14 residues. CDR3 nucleotide sequence: TGTGCCAGCAGCTTGAGGGGATGGGGAAACACCATATATTTT. It yields the protein CASSLRGWGNTIYF. The full variable domain, completed using reference TRBV5-6 and TRBJ1-3, is DAGVTQSPTHLIKTRGQQVTLRCSPKSGHDTVSWYQQALGQGPQFIFQYYEEEERQRGNFPDRFSGHQFPNYSSELNVNALLLGDSALYLCASSLRGWGNTIYFGEGSWLTVV.

The chain uses TRBV4-3 and TRBJ1-3; D perhaps matches TRBD1 (6 bases). Trimming took off 4 bases at V and 4 bases at J, with 17 bases between the two ends. CDR3 size: 16 residues. Germline CDR1 and CDR2: LGHNA and YSLEER. The CDR3: CASSRTQGTGGNTIYF. The CDR3 coding sequence is TGCGCCAGCAGCCGTACACAGGGCACGGGAGGAAACACCATATATTTT.

V gene TRBV19 combines with J gene TRBJ1-1; maybe TRBD1 (6 bases). CDR3 length equals 16 residues. V was cut by 1 base and J by 5 bases, with 17 bases left in between. Germline V CDR1 and CDR2: LNHDA, SQIVND (reference sequence). In DNA, the CDR3 is TGTGCCAGTAGTATAGGGAGTTCAGGGGTCGGGACTGAAGCTTTCTTT. Protein: CASSIGSSGVGTEAFF.

This clone was counted a few times. The CDR3 loop is CASSRNRGDEQFF. The CDR3 DNA follows: TGTGCCAGCAGCAGAAACAGGGGCGATGAGCAGTTCTTC. The genes are TRBV7-2 and TRBJ2-1, with 7 bases identical to TRBD1. Germline V gene data show CDR1 as SGHTA and CDR2 as FQGNSA. The CDR3 loop spans 13 amino acids. V dropped 5 bases and J dropped 8; count of bases not matched to a gene: 6.

The chain recombines TRBV21-1 with TRBJ2-1; the DNA was not used to check the table's D call, TRBD1. TRBV21-1 is flagged as a pseudogene. The CDR3 is made up of 18 amino acids. The CDR3 DNA reads as TGTGCCAGCAGAGTGGAGGGACAGGGGTTTAGATCCTACAATGAGCAGTTCTTC. This encodes CASRVEGQGFRSYNEQFF.

The V and J genes are TRBV4-1 and TRBJ1-2; tentatively, D is TRBD1 (6 bases). Per the germline V gene, CDR1 is MGHRA and CDR2 is YSYEKL. This CDR3 contains 15 residues. Trimming took off 7 bases at V and 8 bases at J, with 23 bases between the two ends. The CDR3 DNA follows: TGCGCCAGCACCTTTACCGTGGGGGGGGCGCCCGGCTACACCTTC. It encodes CASTFTVGGAPGYTF.

V usage is TRBV2 and J usage is TRBJ1-2; 11 bases fit TRBD1. V shed 7 bases, J shed 7 bases, and the junction held 11 bases outside the gene matches. The germline V gene encodes CDR1 SNHLY and CDR2 FYNNEI. The CDR3 consists of 15 residues. The CDR3 is CASTPQGTGGPGYTF. Written as DNA, the CDR3 is TGTGCCAGCACTCCCCAGGGGACAGGGGGTCCTGGCTACACCTTC.

The chain couples TRBV11-3 to TRBJ2-3; 8 bases are shared with TRBD2. The CDR3 runs to 16 residues. The V segment lost 4 bases and the J segment 4 bases; nucleotides outside the gene matches: 10. Germline V lookup: CDR1 SGHNT, CDR2 YENEEA. The CDR3 nucleotides are TGTGCCAGCAGCTCCCCCTCCGGGGGGGTCGCAGATACGCAGTATTTT. It specifies CASSSPSGGVADTQYF.

This chain joins TRBV27 and TRBJ2-7, with TRBD1 matching 8 bases. CDR1 is MNHEY and CDR2 is SMNVEV in the germline V gene (reference sequence). CDR3 length: 14 residues. J lost 2 bases, V lost 7 bases, and 7 bases had no gene match. CDR3 region: CASTQTGATYEQYF. The CDR3, as DNA: TGTGCCAGCACCCAGACAGGGGCAACCTACGAGCAGTACTTC.

The V call is TRBV14, the J call TRBJ1-2; 8 nucleotides align to TRBD1. This CDR3 has 14 residues. Germline assignment: CDR1 SGHDN and CDR2 FVKESK. J lost 8 bases, V lost 3 bases, and 8 bases had no gene match. DNA for the CDR3: TGTGCCAGCAGCCAGACCCAGGGGGCATACGGCTACACCTTC. Translation gives CASSQTQGAYGYTF.